The entry below gives a single T cell receptor beta chain sequence along with its context. Authors' analysis steps: Amplification of reference gene primers provided the estimated nucleated cell counts. Data came from immunoSEQ multiplex PCR; TCRdb stores just in-frame clones and leaves some out. V and J calls and clone size are copied from that table; D and trimming were computed from the DNA. Among 35,000 to 45,000 clones listed, more than 75% were seen once. The data are from a study of blood T cell repertoires in COVID-19. Study overall: Sample material is recorded as cDNA or gDNA derived from T cells, B-cell-depleted T cells, or PBMCs.

Germline CDR1 is SEHNR and CDR2 is FQNEAQ (reference sequence). V lost 5 bases, J lost 1 base, and 5 bases stayed unmatched. CDR3 length: 15 amino acids. V is TRBV7-9 and J is TRBJ2-5; TRBD2 agrees at 9 bases. The TCR was taken from a man between 65 and 85 years old with active or convalescent COVID-19. Input material: peripheral blood. The chain's CDR3 is CASSPAGGGQETQYF. CDR3 sequence (DNA): TGTGCCAGCAGCCCCGCGGGGGGGGGCCAAGAGACCCAGTACTTC. The variable domain in full, with the rest retrieved from reference TRBV7-9 and TRBJ2-5, is DTGVSQNPRHKITKRGQNVTFRCDPISEHNRLYWYRQTLGQGPEFLTYFQNEAQLEKSRLLSDRFSAERPKGSFSTLEIQRTEQGDSAMYLCASSPAGGGQETQYFGPGTRLLVL.